Following are 22 T cell receptor beta chains from one sample sequenced in a study of CD8+ T cells in alopecia areata. Following extraction, RNA underwent reverse transcription to cDNA, which served as the sequencing template. Method: immunoSEQ multiplex PCR; TCRdb's copy keeps in-frame clones and lacks some. The data show about 250,000 clones, under 70% seen once. The sample here was CD4+ T cells sorted from blood, taken at week 0. These receptors were obtained from a human donor with alopecia areata.

This clone was detected only a few times. The V and J genes are TRBV29-1 and TRBJ2-2; D may correspond to TRBD1 or TRBD2 (5 bases each). The V end lost 6 bases, the J end lost 4 bases, and 15 bases lay between the germline ends. CDR3 length: 14 amino acids. CDR1 is SQVTM and CDR2 is ANQGSEA in the germline V gene. The CDR3 DNA follows: TGCAGCGTAGCGATTGGGGGTGGCACCGGGGAGCTGTTTTTT. Its protein product is CSVAIGGGTGELFF.

V gene TRBV9 combines with J gene TRBJ1-2; D possibly corresponds to TRBD1 (5 bases). The germline gives CDR1 SGDLS, CDR2 YYNGEE. Trimming took off 3 bases at V and 4 bases at J, with 22 bases between the two ends. The CDR3 is 17 residues long. CDR3 protein: CASSAGGHHSPFYGYTF. CDR3 coding DNA: TGTGCCAGCAGCGCAGGAGGACACCATTCCCCGTTCTATGGCTACACCTTC. The variable domain in full, completed from reference TRBV9 and TRBJ1-2, reads DSGVTQTPKHLITATGQRVTLRCSPRSGDLSVYWYQQSLDQGLQFLIQYYNGEERAKGNILERFSAQQFPDLHSELNLSSLELGDSALYFCASSAGGHHSPFYGYTFGSGTRLTVV.

J is TRBJ2-6 and V is TRBV9, with D perhaps given as TRBD1 or TRBD2 (5 bases each). The CDR3 consists of 16 residues. V lost 0 bases and J lost 0, with 7 bases in between. The V gene's germline CDR1 is SGDLS and CDR2 YYNGEE. DNA for the CDR3: TGTGCCAGCAGCGTAGGGGACCCCTCTGGGGCCAACGTCCTGACTTTC. Residues: CASSVGDPSGANVLTF. Full variable domain (outside the CDR3, taken from reference TRBV9 and TRBJ2-6): DSGVTQTPKHLITATGQRVTLRCSPRSGDLSVYWYQQSLDQGLQFLIQYYNGEERAKGNILERFSAQQFPDLHSELNLSSLELGDSALYFCASSVGDPSGANVLTFGAGSRLTVL.

CDR3 in DNA: TGTGCCACCAGGGGCTTTGGGGCCAACGTCCTGACTTTC. It specifies CATRGFGANVLTF. The rearrangement links TRBV25-1 to TRBJ2-6; D perhaps matches TRBD1 (6 bases). CDR1 is MGHDK, CDR2 SYGVNS, per germline. The ends were cut back, 10 bases at V and 3 bases at J, with 10 bases in the middle. The CDR3 runs to 13 residues.

V usage is TRBV7-8 and J usage is TRBJ2-5, with 10 bases aligning to TRBD2. The length of the CDR3 is 15 residues. Trimming took 1 base from V and 5 from J; bases not matched to a gene: 4. Looked up from germline, CDR1 is SGHVS and CDR2 is FQNEAQ. CDR3 nucleotides: TGTGCCAGCAGCTTAGGAGCGGGGGGGCCGGAGACCCAGTACTTC. Translating gives CASSLGAGGPETQYF.

V and J are TRBV5-1 and TRBJ1-1; D gene unclear. V lost 4 bases to trimming and J lost 5 bases, with 15 bases between them. The germline V gene has CDR1 SGHRS and CDR2 YFSETQ. The CDR3 has 14 residues. The CDR3 nucleotides read TGCGCCAGCAGCGTAGAGGCCAGCGGAACTGAAGCTTTCTTT. It is translated as CASSVEASGTEAFF.

The chain is built from TRBV11-1 and TRBJ1-2; 11 bases match TRBD1. The V and J ends lost 5 bases and 7 bases, in that order; junction bases with no gene match: 3. Germline-derived CDR1 and CDR2 are SGHAT and FQDESV (reference sequence). This CDR3 comprises 13 residues. This CDR3 reads CASSRDRGTGYTF. Written as DNA, the CDR3 is TGTGCCAGCAGCCGGGACAGGGGGACTGGCTACACCTTC. Complete variable domain (other parts from reference TRBV11-1 and TRBJ1-2): EAEVAQSPRYKITEKSQAVAFWCDPISGHATLYWYRQILGQGPELLVQFQDESVVDDSQLPKDRFSAERLKGVDSTLKIQPAELGDSAMYLCASSRDRGTGYTFGSGTRLTVV.

On this clone itself: The sample carries other DNA sequences with the same CDR3. The chain recombines TRBV5-1 with TRBJ1-4, with D perhaps matching TRBD1 (5 bases). This CDR3 region has 14 residues. Germline V gives CDR1 SGHRS, CDR2 YFSETQ. Between the trimmed V and J ends, which lost 2 bases and 8 bases, there was a span of 13 bases. CDR3 coding DNA: TGCGCCAGCAGCTTCGGGACCATGGGGGAAAAACTGTTTTTT. Protein product: CASSFGTMGEKLFF.

The chain joins TRBV2 to TRBJ1-6, with 8 bases aligning to TRBD1. The length of the CDR3 is 14 residues. Germline CDR1 is SNHLY and CDR2 is FYNNEI. The V and J ends lost 3 bases and 9 bases, in that order; junction bases with no gene match: 4. In DNA form, the CDR3 reads TGTGCCAGCAGTGAGACAGGGGTGATTTCACCCCTCCACTTT. Protein sequence: CASSETGVISPLHF.

Notes on this clone: The germline gene is not matched at one end of the junction; a read error may be the cause. This sequence joins TRBV30 and TRBJ1-1; D gene unclear. There are 13 residues in the CDR3. Per germline, CDR1 GTSNPN and CDR2 SVGIG (reference sequence). The CDR3 is CAGSGVRNTEAFF. CDR3 nucleotide sequence: TGTGCCGGGAGCGGGGTCCGGAACACTGAAGCTTTCTTT.

This rearrangement joins TRBV19 to TRBJ2-1, with 9 bases fitting TRBD2. The germline V gene has CDR1 LNHDA and CDR2 SQIVND (reference sequence). CDR3 size: 14 residues. J gave up 5 bases and V 1 base, and 0 bases lay outside the gene matches. The CDR3 region is CASSIGLADNEQFF. In DNA, the CDR3 is TGTGCCAGTAGTATAGGACTAGCGGACAATGAGCAGTTCTTC.

This rearrangement joins TRBV5-5 to TRBJ1-2; D possibly corresponds to TRBD1 (5 bases). V shed 4 bases and J shed 3 bases, with 7 bases lying between them. The length of the CDR3 is 12 residues. The germline CDR1 and CDR2 sequences are SGHKS and YYEKEE (reference sequence). In nucleotides, the CDR3 is TGTGCCAGCAGCCGGGACCACTATGGCTACACCTTC. It translates to CASSRDHYGYTF.

This clone was observed a single time. The CDR3 here is CASSPGRQGLEAFF. CDR3 DNA: TGTGCCAGCTCACCAGGGCGGCAGGGATTGGAAGCTTTCTTT. The chain carries TRBV18 and TRBJ1-1; a weak D match, TRBD1 (5 bases). The CDR3 has 14 amino acids. In germline, CDR1 is KGHSH, CDR2 LQKENI. Trimming cost V 2 bases and J 8 bases, with 15 bases left between them.

The genes are TRBV27 and TRBJ1-2, with a tentative D call TRBD1 (6 bases). Germline CDR1 and CDR2: MNHEY and SMNVEV (reference sequence). The V gene lost 6 bases and the J gene lost 8 bases, with 19 bases spanning the gap. The length of the CDR3 is 14 residues. The CDR3 sequence is CASRRRGGSHGYTF. The CDR3 DNA reads as TGTGCCAGCAGGAGGAGGGGGGGCTCACACGGCTACACCTTC.

The rearrangement links TRBV30 to TRBJ2-1, with a weak D call TRBD2 (6 bases). The germline V gene encodes CDR1 GTSNPN and CDR2 SVGIG (reference sequence). The CDR3 spans 15 residues. V shed 2 bases and J shed 5 bases, with 16 bases lying between them. The DNA of the CDR3 is TGTGCCTGGAGTCGGGGTCAGGGAGGCCACAATGAGCAGTTCTTC. Translated, it gives CAWSRGQGGHNEQFF.

The rearrangement uses TRBV5-1 and TRBJ2-1, with D tentatively TRBD1 (6 bases). The CDR3 loop spans 13 amino acids. V was shortened by 0 bases and J by 9 bases, with 10 bases between the two germline ends. The germline gives CDR1 SGHRS, CDR2 YFSETQ. CDR3 bases: TGCGCCAGCAGCTTGGCCCCCAGGGGTGAGCAGTTCTTC. This codes for CASSLAPRGEQFF.

This clone was detected only a few times. The rearrangement links TRBV7-2 to TRBJ2-2, with 10 bases aligning to TRBD1. This CDR3 spans 18 amino acids. Losses at the gene ends were 0 bases for V and 4 bases for J; bases not matched to a gene: 8. CDR1 is SGHTA and CDR2 is FQGNSA in the germline V gene. CDR3 region: CASSLAPAGTGVTGELFF. The CDR3 region has the DNA TGTGCCAGCAGCTTAGCGCCGGCCGGGACAGGGGTCACCGGGGAGCTGTTTTTT.

This clone was observed a few times. This chain uses TRBV11-3 with TRBJ1-1, with unresolved D. In germline, CDR1 is SGHNT, CDR2 YENEEA. V was clipped by 6 bases and J by 1 base, with 12 bases between them. CDR3 length: 14 residues. CDR3 residues: CASRAFPGNTEAFF. In nucleotides, the CDR3 is TGTGCCAGCAGGGCTTTTCCAGGGAACACTGAAGCTTTCTTT.

This clone appeared a single time. V gene TRBV27 combines with J gene TRBJ2-7, with 7 nucleotides matching TRBD1. J gave up 5 bases and V 6 bases, and 10 bases lay outside the gene matches. This CDR3 has 14 residues. Germline assignment: CDR1 MNHEY and CDR2 SMNVEV (reference sequence). The CDR3 DNA reads as TGTGCCAGCAGATGGACAGGCCCCGCCCACGAGCAGTACTTC. Amino acids: CASRWTGPAHEQYF.

The chain employs TRBV7-8 and TRBJ2-3; TRBD2 matches at 13 bases. CDR1 is SGHVS, CDR2 FQNEAQ, per germline. Trimming at V came to 5 bases and at J to 5 bases, leaving 7 bases not matched to a gene. The CDR3 has 16 residues. This CDR3 is CASSELAGGPRDTQYF. CDR3 DNA: TGTGCCAGCAGCGAACTAGCGGGGGGGCCTAGAGATACGCAGTATTTT.

This clone came up once. This chain joins TRBV19 and TRBJ1-1; TRBD1 agrees at 9 bases. Looked up from germline, CDR1 is LNHDA and CDR2 is SQIVND (reference sequence). This CDR3 has 14 residues. With V trimmed by 6 bases and J by 6 bases, 8 bases remained unmatched. CDR3 bases: TGTGCCAGTAGCCGGGACAGGGTATGGGCTGAAGCTTTCTTT. Amino acid sequence: CASSRDRVWAEAFF. Complete variable domain (other parts from reference TRBV19 and TRBJ1-1): DGGITQSPKYLFRKEGQNVTLSCEQNLNHDAMYWYRQDPGQGLRLIYYSQIVNDFQKGDIAEGYSVSREKKESFPLTVTSAQKNPTAFYLCASSRDRVWAEAFFGQGTRLTVV.

V usage is TRBV29-1 and J usage is TRBJ2-2; TRBD1 might be the D (5 bases). This CDR3 contains 13 residues. V gave up 6 bases and J gave up 6 bases, with 14 bases separating them. Germline assignment: CDR1 SQVTM and CDR2 ANQGSEA. The CDR3 bases are TGCAGCGTAGTTGGGGCGAGAGCCGGGGAGCTGTTTTTT. Its protein product is CSVVGARAGELFF.